This TCR beta chain was identified in a study of cytomegalovirus exposure and HLA in healthy donors. Whole-study context: The Caucasian-associated ancestry cluster contained roughly four fifths of the approximately 390 genotyped donors.

The CDR3 loop spans 14 amino acids. Trimming cost V 5 bases and J 2 bases, with 10 bases left between them. CDR1 is MNHNS, CDR2 SASEGT, per germline. On this clone itself: Its antigen is currently unknown.

Study-level findings and limits: Only CMV serostatus was available as immune exposure information.

PCR primers comprised 60 Vbeta and 13 Jbeta primers. Profiling relied on immunoSEQ multiplex PCR, and the TCRdb table lists in-frame clones only, not all of them. Of some 50,000 clones listed, roughly 76% were seen once; the top ten hold roughly 6.5%. The TCR sequence derives from a man aged 25-45 years in good health and CMV-seronegative. This chain links TRBV6-1 with TRBJ1-3; unclear D gene. Sequencing was performed on PBMCs. The CDR3 reads CASSTPGTGNTIYF. The CDR3 DNA reads as TGTGCCAGCAGTACCCCGGGGACTGGAAACACCATATATTTT.